This T cell receptor (beta chain) was sequenced during a study of blood T cell repertoires in COVID-19. Across the study: Material from acute and convalescent COVID-19 was sourced from the United States, Italy and Spain. PBMCs, B-cell-depleted T cells, or T cells provided the cDNA or gDNA that made up the material.

The germline V gene has CDR1 LGHNA and CDR2 YNFKEQ. With 4 bases clipped from V and 2 bases from J, the junction kept 7 bases outside the gene matches. The CDR3 totals 16 residues. The repertoire was sequenced with immunoSEQ multiplex PCR; TCRdb's copy has only in-frame clones and lacks some. The data contain around 270,000 clones, 80% to 90% of them seen just once; the ten biggest clones take up about 3.1%. A COVID-19 case was met by exposed participants within 2 weeks before study entry. In its sample, this clone was seen a few times. This chain joins TRBV4-2 and TRBJ2-2; 7 nucleotides align to TRBD2. Sequenced sample: PBMCs or T cells enriched from blood (not recorded which). The sequence came from a woman aged 40 to 49 who had been exposed to COVID-19. The chain's CDR3 is CASSPQSGKNTGELFF. The CDR3, as DNA: TGTGCCAGCAGCCCCCAAAGCGGGAAAAACACCGGGGAGCTGTTTTTT.